This T cell receptor beta chain was recorded in a study of T cell responses to AZD1222 COVID-19 vaccine. Study conclusions and caveats: Distributed over spike, vaccine-associated CD4 TCRs predominated at 160-218 and 743-854. Donors were largely white British and mainly female; clonal diversity was possibly underestimated.

In regard to this clone: Its antigen remains unknown.

The repertoire was sequenced with immunoSEQ multiplex PCR; TCRdb's copy has only in-frame clones and lacks some. The table shows 95,000 to 100,000 clones, with more than 75% occurring only once. The sample consisted of peripheral blood, taken 28 days after the second AZD1222 dose. The sequence came from an adult who received the AZD1222 COVID-19 vaccine.

The CDR3 DNA is TGTGCCAGCAGTTTACTCCGGGGAGGTAGTGAAAAACTGTTTTTT. This codes for CASSLLRGGSEKLFF. The chain carries TRBV28 and TRBJ1-4; D is unresolved. Trimming cost V 2 bases and J 7 bases, with 14 bases left between them. Germline CDR1 MDHEN, CDR2 SYDVKM. The CDR3 has 15 residues.